This TCR beta chain was captured in a study of OX40 agonist ivuxolimab in advanced cancers. Study details: Partial responses were achieved by three patients, one with hepatocellular carcinoma and two with cutaneous melanoma.

Sequenced by immunoSEQ multiplex PCR; TCRdb stores in-frame clones only, minus some. The sample has 80,000 to 100,000 clones, roughly nine tenths seen once. Collection of blood occurred at baseline, at cycle 4 day 1, and at cycle 7 day 1. With respect to this clone: Its antigen is unknown.

General observations from the study: Partial responders at 0.1-3.0 mg/kg had among the lowest clonal expansion. Determination of antigen specificity was not performed for the expanded peripheral T cells.

With 4 bases clipped from V and 1 base from J, the junction kept 9 bases outside the gene matches. CDR1 and CDR2 from the germline V gene are SGHRS and YFSETQ. CDR3 length: 18 amino acids. The source was CD4+ or CD8+ T cells sorted from blood, collected in a trial of the OX40 agonist ivuxolimab. The TCR sequence derives from an adult with an advanced solid tumor such as melanoma, head and neck, liver or kidney cancer. The rearrangement uses TRBV5-1 and TRBJ2-3; 13 nucleotides align to TRBD2. This CDR3 reads CASSTGLAGLVGTDTQYF. Written as DNA, the CDR3 is TGCGCCAGCAGCACGGGACTAGCGGGACTCGTGGGCACAGATACGCAGTATTTT. The full variable domain, its missing parts supplied by reference TRBV5-1 and TRBJ2-3, is KAGVTQTPRYLIKTRGQQVTLSCSPISGHRSVSWYQQTPGQGLQFLFEYFSETQRNKGNFPGRFSGRQFSNSRSEMNVSTLELGDSALYLCASSTGLAGLVGTDTQYFGPGTRLTVL.